The source of this TCR beta chain is a study of blood T cell repertoires in COVID-19. Study as a whole: Acute-phase and convalescent COVID-19 samples originated in the United States, Italy and Spain. PBMCs, B-cell-depleted T cells, or T cells were the source of the cDNA or gDNA that made up the material.

This clone was seen at least ten times. Distinct nucleotide sequences in the sample also encode this CDR3. In the original workflow: Researchers report that nucleated cell counts were estimated from reference gene primer amplification. Method: immunoSEQ multiplex PCR; TCRdb's copy keeps in-frame clones and lacks some. V and J calls and clone size are as listed in that table; D and trimming were resolved from the DNA. The sample lists around 230,000 clones, 84% occurring once. The germline CDR1 and CDR2 sequences are DFQATT and SNEGSKA (reference sequence). This CDR3 spans 11 amino acids. V lost 3 bases to trimming and J lost 3 bases, with 5 bases between them.

This TCR was recovered from a man in his forties or fifties who had recovered from COVID-19. The specimen was peripheral blood. The chain employs TRBV20-1 and TRBJ2-5, with D uncertain. The CDR3 is CSASPKETQYF. In nucleotides, the CDR3 is TGCAGTGCTAGTCCTAAAGAGACCCAGTACTTC.